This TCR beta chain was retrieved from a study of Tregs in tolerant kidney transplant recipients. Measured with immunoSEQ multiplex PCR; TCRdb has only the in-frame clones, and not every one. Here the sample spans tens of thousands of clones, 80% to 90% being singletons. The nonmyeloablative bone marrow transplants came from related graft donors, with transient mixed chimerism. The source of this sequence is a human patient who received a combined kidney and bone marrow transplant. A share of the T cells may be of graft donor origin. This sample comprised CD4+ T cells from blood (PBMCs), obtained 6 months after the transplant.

CDR3 residues: CASSFPLRTSGRNTGELFF. CDR3 nucleotides: TGTGCCAGCAGCTTTCCCCTTAGGACTAGCGGGAGGAACACCGGGGAGCTGTTTTTT. The J gene is TRBJ2-2, the V gene TRBV7-2, with 13 bases matching TRBD2. V trimming: 3 bases; J trimming: 1 base; junction bases outside the gene matches: 8. This CDR3 contains 19 residues. The germline V gene has CDR1 SGHTA and CDR2 FQGNSA.